This T cell receptor (beta chain) was captured in a study of monozygotic twins with inflammatory bowel disease. Notes on the study in general: Those with IBD had lower TCRbeta diversity (inverse Simpson) than their healthy co-twins did. Patient-to-patient differences in immunosuppressive treatment may have added variability to the repertoires.

CDR3 size: 15 residues. Germline V gene sequence: CDR1 SGHDN, CDR2 FVKESK. Researchers ran eight separate cDNA reactions for each sample. TCRdb processed the 5' RACE reads again and assigns one entry to each CDR3 protein, with no DNA. This sample lists a few hundred thousand distinct CDR3 sequences; its ten largest clones have 2.6%. Worth noting for this clonotype: Its specificity is unknown.

This receptor was identified in a human donor with ulcerative colitis or Crohn's disease, or a healthy co-twin of an affected twin (not recorded which). The chain combines TRBV14 with TRBJ2-7; TCRdb's D call, TRBD1, is unchecked because there is no DNA. Sequencing was carried out using blood. CDR3 sequence: CASSRSPGQYYEQYF.